What follows are 4 T cell receptor beta chains derived from one specimen sequenced in a study of identical twins. TCRdb ran MiXCR on the 5' RACE reads and lists one entry per CDR3 protein. This table holds 200,000 to 250,000 distinct CDR3 sequences, 6.5% to 8.5% found once. The data also belong to a second study, concerning yellow fever vaccine responses in identical twins.

The specimen was memory (CD45RO+) T cells sorted from blood. The receptors shown here come from a woman aged 18-29 years in good health.

The J gene is TRBJ2-3, the V gene TRBV5-1; 8 positions agree with TRBD2. CDR3 size: 17 residues. Germline V gene lookup returns CDR1 SGHRS and CDR2 YFSETQ. V lost 1 base to trimming and J lost 4 bases; unmatched junction nucleotides: 11. The CDR3 sequence is CASSLSAGGRQADTQYF. The CDR3 coding sequence is TGCGCCAGCAGCTTGTCCGCGGGAGGCCGACAGGCAGATACGCAGTATTTT.

This clonotype was counted at least ten times. The chain employs TRBV29-1 and TRBJ1-1, with TRBD1 as a possible D gene (5 bases). This CDR3 is 12 amino acids long. The V end was cut by 6 bases, the J end by 0 bases, with 8 bases between. Germline V gene data show CDR1 as SQVTM and CDR2 as ANQGSEA. The CDR3 coding sequence is TGCAGCGTACAGGAGCTGAACACTGAAGCTTTCTTT. Translated, it gives CSVQELNTEAFF.

This clonotype was seen ten or more times. This rearrangement joins TRBV11-2 to TRBJ1-2; 7 nucleotides agree with TRBD1. There are 15 residues in the CDR3. Germline CDR1 and CDR2: SGHAT and FQNNGV. V lost 1 base, J lost 2 bases, and 4 bases stayed unmatched. The CDR3 region is CASSLGQGLNYGYTF. CDR3 in DNA: TGTGCCAGCAGCTTAGGACAGGGACTCAACTATGGCTACACCTTC.

This clonotype was seen repeatedly, ten times or more. V gene TRBV5-1 combines with J gene TRBJ1-1, with D unclear. CDR3 length: 14 amino acids. Trimming left V 0 bases short and J 1 base short, with 7 bases between. The V gene's germline CDR1 is SGHRS and CDR2 YFSETQ. The CDR3 DNA reads TGCGCCAGCAGCTTGGGTTTCGGGAACACTGAAGCTTTCTTT. Residues: CASSLGFGNTEAFF.